The clone carrying this T cell receptor beta chain was counted a single time. This specimen comes from a study of blood T cells in healthy people across ages. Each sample yielded at least 6.5 million isolated PBMCs. The second PCR ran about 6 to 11 cycles with a sample-barcoded 5' primer and J-beta primers. All cDNA molecules were each tagged by a template-switch adaptor with 12 random nucleotides. TCRdb called the 5' RACE reads again in MiXCR, with one record for every CDR3 protein. The sample holds about 780,000 distinct CDR3 sequences, around two thirds seen once. V lost 8 bases and J 8 bases, leaving 18 bases between the germline ends. CDR1 and CDR2 from the germline V gene are MNHEY and SVGAGI. There are 13 residues in the CDR3.

This rearrangement joins TRBV6-5 to TRBJ1-2; D perhaps matches TRBD1 (5 bases). The sequence derives from a man aged 25 to 40 in good health. Sequenced material: blood. In nucleotides, the CDR3 is TGTGCCAGCCGTCACGAGGGGCTTGGGGGCTACACCTTC. It translates to CASRHEGLGGYTF.